The 27 T cell receptor beta chains below all came from one sample that was sequenced in a study of blood T cell repertoires in COVID-19. Generated by immunoSEQ multiplex PCR, the TCRdb table keeps only in-frame clones and is missing some. The profile shows some 160,000 clones, 88% of them singletons. Input material: peripheral blood. These receptors were collected from a man aged 45-65 years who had recovered from COVID-19.

This clone was detected only once. The V and J genes are TRBV11-3 and TRBJ2-1; 13 bases are shared with TRBD2. From germline, CDR1 is SGHNT and CDR2 YENEEA. This CDR3 has 15 residues. V shed 5 bases, J shed 5 bases, and the junction held 3 bases outside the gene matches. As DNA, the CDR3 is TGTGCCAGCAGCCCAGGGACTAGCGGGGACAATGAGCAGTTCTTC. This codes for CASSPGTSGDNEQFF.

The J gene is TRBJ2-1, the V gene TRBV5-1; 9 nucleotides align to TRBD1. This CDR3 has 15 residues. CDR1 SGHRS and CDR2 YFSETQ come from the germline V gene. J was trimmed by 8 bases and V by 3 bases; bases with no gene match: 9. This chain's CDR3 is CASSSGTGLEDEQFF. The CDR3 DNA reads as TGCGCCAGCAGCTCCGGGACAGGGCTGGAAGATGAGCAGTTCTTC.

V usage is TRBV20-1 and J usage is TRBJ2-5; 10 positions match TRBD2. Unmatched junction bases numbered 11, after V lost 3 bases and J lost 1 base. The CDR3 extends over 17 amino acids. CDR1 DFQATT and CDR2 SNEGSKA come from the germline V gene (reference sequence). CDR3 sequence: CSASQAGGHFPQETQYF. As DNA, the CDR3 is TGCAGTGCTAGTCAAGCGGGGGGGCACTTCCCCCAAGAGACCCAGTACTTC.

The chain employs TRBV28 and TRBJ2-7, with 7 bases matching TRBD1. Germline CDR1 reads MDHEN; CDR2 reads SYDVKM. This CDR3 is 15 amino acids long. V dropped 3 bases and J dropped 0; count of bases not matched to a gene: 5. CDR3 amino acids: CASSFIRDSSYEQYF. The CDR3 bases are TGTGCCAGCAGTTTCATCCGGGACAGCTCCTACGAGCAGTACTTC.

This clone was detected once. The V call is TRBV2, the J call TRBJ1-1, with 11 bases aligning to TRBD1. The ends lost 6 bases at V and 5 bases at J; junction bases unmatched: 2. This CDR3 is built from 13 residues. Germline loops: CDR1 SNHLY, CDR2 FYNNEI. CDR3 protein: CASSGQGATEAFF. The CDR3 DNA is TGTGCCAGCAGCGGACAGGGGGCGACTGAAGCTTTCTTT.

V usage is TRBV6-1 and J usage is TRBJ2-3, with 8 bases matching TRBD1. The V segment lost 4 bases and the J segment 0 bases; nucleotides outside the gene matches: 9. The CDR3 totals 17 residues. Germline-derived CDR1 and CDR2 are MNHNS and SASEGT. The CDR3 nucleotides are TGTGCCAGCAGTGCCCACTCAGGGGGCTCTAGCACAGATACGCAGTATTTT. Protein product: CASSAHSGGSSTDTQYF.

V is TRBV11-2 and J is TRBJ2-7; TRBD1 agrees at 7 bases. Per the germline V gene, CDR1 is SGHAT and CDR2 is FQNNGV. CDR3 length equals 13 residues. The trim removed 3 bases at V and 6 bases at J, leaving 5 bases unmatched. The CDR3, as DNA: TGTGCCAGCAGCTTTGACAGGGCGGGCGAGCAGTACTTC. This gives the protein CASSFDRAGEQYF.

The chain carries TRBV15 and TRBJ1-5; TRBD1 agrees at 9 bases. CDR1 and CDR2 (germline): LNHNV, YYDKDF (reference sequence). J gave up 0 bases and V 1 base, and 10 bases lay outside the gene matches. The CDR3 totals 19 residues. CDR3 DNA sequence: TGTGCCACCAGCAGAGTGTACAGGGGGCTGCTAATTAGCAATCAGCCCCAGCATTTT. Protein: CATSRVYRGLLISNQPQHF.

V and J are TRBV7-2 and TRBJ1-1, with 10 bases lining up with TRBD1. Germline values: CDR1 SGHTA, CDR2 FQGNSA. V shed 5 bases and J 0 bases; nucleotides not matched to a gene: 3. This CDR3 contains 15 residues. The CDR3 here is CASSRDRGVNTEAFF. In DNA form, the CDR3 reads TGTGCCAGCAGCCGGGACAGGGGAGTGAACACTGAAGCTTTCTTT.

This chain joins TRBV6-1 and TRBJ1-2; D gene ambiguous. Germline loops: CDR1 MNHNS, CDR2 SASEGT. V was shortened by 0 bases and J by 2 bases, with 4 bases between the two germline ends. CDR3 length: 13 residues. The CDR3 protein is CASSEARNYGYTF. In DNA, the CDR3 is TGTGCCAGCAGTGAAGCGCGGAACTATGGCTACACCTTC.

J is TRBJ2-2 and V is TRBV7-3; TRBD2 matches at 14 bases. The CDR3 runs 19 residues. Germline CDR1 and CDR2: SGHTA and FQGTGA. After removal of 5 bases from V and 2 bases from J, the junction contained 10 bases not matched to a gene. The DNA for the CDR3 is TGTGCCAGCAGCCCCACACCGGGACTAGCGGGGGCTAACACCGGGGAGCTGTTTTTT. As protein: CASSPTPGLAGANTGELFF.

This chain uses TRBV5-1 with TRBJ2-2; 10 bases match TRBD2. Germline V CDR1 and CDR2: SGHRS, YFSETQ. V was pared by 2 bases and J by 2 bases, with 9 bases of the junction left unmatched. The CDR3 contains 18 residues. CDR3 protein: CASSFNVAGGQNTGELFF. The CDR3 bases are TGCGCCAGCAGCTTTAACGTAGCGGGGGGACAAAACACCGGGGAGCTGTTTTTT. The full variable domain, with the rest looked up from reference TRBV5-1 and TRBJ2-2, is KAGVTQTPRYLIKTRGQQVTLSCSPISGHRSVSWYQQTPGQGLQFLFEYFSETQRNKGNFPGRFSGRQFSNSRSEMNVSTLELGDSALYLCASSFNVAGGQNTGELFFGEGSRLTVL.

This chain connects TRBV7-9 to TRBJ1-3, with D possibly being TRBD1 (6 bases). Germline loops: CDR1 SEHNR, CDR2 FQNEAQ (reference sequence). The ends were cut back, 8 bases at V and 6 bases at J, with 17 bases in the middle. The CDR3 covers 14 residues. CDR3 protein: CASSGLGGANTIYF. In DNA form, the CDR3 reads TGTGCCAGCTCCGGGCTAGGGGGGGCAAACACCATATATTTT.

The chain recombines TRBV4-2 with TRBJ1-4; no clear D gene. This CDR3 comprises 13 residues. The V end was cut by 0 bases, the J end by 14 bases, with 13 bases between. The germline V gene encodes CDR1 LGHNA and CDR2 YNFKEQ. Here the CDR3 DNA reads TGTGCCAGCAGCCAAGATGGGAGCAGTGGTCTGTTTTTT. The encoded protein is CASSQDGSSGLFF.

In its sample, this clone was seen once. V and J are TRBV23-1 and TRBJ2-1; no clear D. TRBV23-1 carries the ORF label, with uncertain function. The CDR3 loop spans 11 amino acids. The CDR3 sequence is CQAHSYNEQFF. The CDR3 bases are TGCCAGGCACACTCCTACAATGAGCAGTTCTTC.

V and J are TRBV2 and TRBJ1-1, with TRBD1 identical over 8 bases. Germline V gives CDR1 SNHLY, CDR2 FYNNEI. This CDR3 spans 16 amino acids. After removal of 4 bases from V and 1 base from J, the junction contained 8 bases not matched to a gene. The DNA for the CDR3 is TGTGCCAGCAGTGCATCATTAGGGACAGGGAACACTGAAGCTTTCTTT. This encodes CASSASLGTGNTEAFF.

V gene TRBV28 combines with J gene TRBJ1-1; 7 positions agree with TRBD1. CDR3 length: 16 residues. Germline trimming cut 6 bases from V and 0 bases from J; bases unmatched to any gene: 10. CDR1 and CDR2 (germline): MDHEN, SYDVKM. Here the CDR3 reads CASSPLDRILNTEAFF. Here the CDR3 DNA reads TGTGCCAGCAGCCCTCTGGACAGGATCTTGAACACTGAAGCTTTCTTT.

The J gene is TRBJ2-3, the V gene TRBV28, with TRBD2 matching 11 bases. Trimming removed 7 bases from V and 1 base from J; junction bases left unmatched: 16. The germline gives CDR1 MDHEN, CDR2 SYDVKM. The CDR3 length is 19 residues. The CDR3: CASNPRGIAGGLGTDTQYF. The CDR3 DNA reads as TGTGCCAGCAATCCACGGGGGATAGCGGGGGGGCTCGGCACAGATACGCAGTATTTT.

J is TRBJ1-6 and V is TRBV18; TRBD1 matches 8 bases. CDR3 length equals 16 residues. J gave up 7 bases and V 1 base, and 6 bases lay outside the gene matches. Germline-derived CDR1 and CDR2 are KGHSH and LQKENI. The CDR3 coding sequence is TGTGCCAGCTCACCACGGCGGACAGGGATGAATTCACCCCTCCACTTT. As protein: CASSPRRTGMNSPLHF.

This chain links TRBV9 with TRBJ2-1; 10 bases match TRBD2. The V and J ends lost 2 bases and 7 bases, in that order; junction bases with no gene match: 3. CDR3 size: 14 residues. Germline values: CDR1 SGDLS, CDR2 YYNGEE. The CDR3 DNA reads as TGTGCCAGCAGCGTCAGCGGGGGGGGGAATGAGCAGTTCTTC. It translates to CASSVSGGGNEQFF. Combining the CDR3 with reference TRBV9 and TRBJ2-1 gives the whole variable domain DSGVTQTPKHLITATGQRVTLRCSPRSGDLSVYWYQQSLDQGLQFLIQYYNGEERAKGNILERFSAQQFPDLHSELNLSSLELGDSALYFCASSVSGGGNEQFFGPGTRLTVL.

The chain's CDR3 is CAWRQGTDTQYF. CDR3 sequence (DNA): TGTGCCTGGAGACAGGGAACAGATACGCAGTATTTT. V and J are TRBV30 and TRBJ2-3; maybe TRBD1 (6 bases). Per germline, CDR1 GTSNPN and CDR2 SVGIG (reference sequence). V was shortened by 3 bases and J by 3 bases, with 7 bases between the two germline ends. The CDR3 is made up of 12 amino acids.

The chain has TRBV11-3 and TRBJ2-1; 10 bases fit TRBD2. V dropped 7 bases and J dropped 8; count of bases not matched to a gene: 11. Germline V gene data show CDR1 as SGHNT and CDR2 as YENEEA. The CDR3 extends over 15 amino acids. The CDR3 nucleotides are TGTGCCAGCACCCTAAGCGGGGGGGCGAAGGATGAGCAGTTCTTC. The encoded protein is CASTLSGGAKDEQFF.

This clone was detected only once. The chain couples TRBV2 to TRBJ1-2; D gene unclear. The germline V gene has CDR1 SNHLY and CDR2 FYNNEI. The V and J ends lost 6 bases and 4 bases respectively, with 15 bases between them. The CDR3 loop spans 14 amino acids. The CDR3 nucleotides read TGTGCCAGCAGGGGCGGGCGGTCGGTCTATGGCTACACCTTC. Translated: CASRGGRSVYGYTF. The full variable domain, with the rest looked up from reference TRBV2 and TRBJ1-2, is EPEVTQTPSHQVTQMGQEVILRCVPISNHLYFYWYRQILGQKVEFLVSFYNNEISEKSEIFDDQFSVERPDGSNFTLKIRSTKLEDSAMYFCASRGGRSVYGYTFGSGTRLTVV.

This chain joins TRBV6-5 and TRBJ2-7; TRBD1 matches at 7 bases. The germline CDR1 and CDR2 sequences are MNHEY and SVGAGI. The CDR3 covers 14 residues. V was clipped by 0 bases and J by 2 bases; unmatched bases: 1. The chain's CDR3 is CASSYSGQTYEQYF. DNA of the CDR3: TGTGCCAGCAGTTACTCGGGACAGACCTACGAGCAGTACTTC.

This clone was counted a few times. V is TRBV6-2 or TRBV6-3 and J is TRBJ2-1; TRBD1 agrees at 8 bases. The length of the CDR3 is 16 residues. The germline CDR1 and CDR2 sequences are MNHEY and SVGEGT. The trim removed 0 bases at V and 5 bases at J, leaving 6 bases unmatched. The CDR3 DNA sequence: TGTGCCAGCAGTTACTCCTGGACAGGGTCAGACAATGAGCAGTTCTTC. Its protein product is CASSYSWTGSDNEQFF.

The rearrangement uses TRBV29-1 and TRBJ2-1; 9 bases map to TRBD1. The V and J ends lost 8 bases and 7 bases, in that order; junction bases with no gene match: 18. The CDR3 covers 16 residues. From germline, CDR1 is SQVTM and CDR2 ANQGSEA. CDR3 amino acids: CSFQPRRDRVGNEQFF. In nucleotides, the CDR3 is TGCAGCTTCCAGCCGCGAAGGGACAGGGTTGGGAATGAGCAGTTCTTC.

This chain links TRBV6-5 with TRBJ1-4, with D possibly matching TRBD1 (5 bases). The CDR3 extends over 15 amino acids. With 7 bases removed from V and 0 bases from J, the gap between germline ends came to 12 bases. Germline-derived CDR1 and CDR2 are MNHEY and SVGAGI. The CDR3 DNA reads as TGTGCCAGCACTTCAACGGGGGCAACTAATGAAAAACTGTTTTTT. Amino acid sequence: CASTSTGATNEKLFF.